This record looks at one T cell receptor (beta chain) sequence and its context. Its target is not known. These data originate in a study of regulatory T cells in long-lasting Graves disease. The time point is: persistent/refractory GD, antithyroid drugs over 5 years with positive TRAb. The TCR library was made from RNA that had been extracted from PBMCs in TRIzol. Germline-derived CDR1 and CDR2 are MGHRA and YSYEKL. CDR3 length equals 15 residues. The V end was cut by 1 base, the J end by 8 bases, with 17 bases between. iRepertoire HTBI primers and Arm-PCR of CDR3 regions built TCR beta libraries. TCRdb fed the multiplex PCR reads into MiXCR, producing one record per CDR3 protein. The table includes some 370,000 distinct CDR3 sequences, around 20% detected once. Study observations and caveats: Persistent disease preferred TRBV28, TRBJ1-2 and TRBJ2-5; new disease, TRBV20-1 and TRBJ2-1.

This chain joins TRBV4-1 and TRBJ1-1; tentatively, D is TRBD1 (5 bases). The source is a female donor with Graves disease. Sequencing used peripheral blood mononuclear cells (PBMCs), obtained when the disease was refractory, from a patient treated with antithyroid drugs. The DNA for the CDR3 is TGCGCCAGCAGCCAAGCGGACACCCGGCGGGGGGAAGCTTTCTTT. Its protein product is CASSQADTRRGEAFF.